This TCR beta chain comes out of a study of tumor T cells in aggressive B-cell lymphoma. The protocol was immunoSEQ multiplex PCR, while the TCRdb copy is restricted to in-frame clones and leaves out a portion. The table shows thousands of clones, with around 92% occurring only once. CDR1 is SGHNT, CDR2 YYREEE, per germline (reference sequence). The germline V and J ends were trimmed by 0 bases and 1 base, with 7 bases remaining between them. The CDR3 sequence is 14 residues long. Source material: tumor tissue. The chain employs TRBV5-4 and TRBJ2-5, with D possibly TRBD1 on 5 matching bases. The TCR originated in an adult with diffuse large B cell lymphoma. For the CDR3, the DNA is TGTGCCAGCAGCTTGGGACAGTTCCAAGAGACCCAGTACTTC. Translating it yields CASSLGQFQETQYF.